The 23 T cell receptor beta chains below were found in one sample sequenced in a study of cytotoxic CD8 clonotypes in ibrutinib-treated CLL. TCRdb's copy holds only in-frame clones and misses some; the assay was immunoSEQ multiplex PCR. The sample lists fewer than 300,000 clones, 70% to 80% occurring once. The starting material was PBMCs, obtained at disease progression, from a patient treated with ibrutinib. These TCRs come from a human donor with chronic lymphocytic leukemia.

The chain links TRBV29-1 to TRBJ2-2, with D possibly TRBD1 on 5 matching bases. The germline gives CDR1 SQVTM, CDR2 ANQGSEA. The length of the CDR3 is 15 residues. The ends were cut back, 3 bases at V and 4 bases at J, with 15 bases in the middle. CDR3 loop: CSVDWQGSSTGELFF. The CDR3 DNA reads as TGCAGCGTTGACTGGCAGGGCTCGAGCACCGGGGAGCTGTTTTTT.

The V gene is TRBV6-1, the J gene TRBJ1-6, with D perhaps TRBD1 (6 bases). The CDR3 runs to 14 residues. Between the trimmed V and J ends, which lost 4 bases and 5 bases, there was a span of 9 bases. CDR1 and CDR2 from the germline V gene are MNHNS and SASEGT. The CDR3 DNA sequence: TGTGCCAGCAGTGGACAGGTCGATAATTCACCCCTCCACTTT. Translated, it gives CASSGQVDNSPLHF.

V and J are TRBV5-1 and TRBJ2-2; 12 positions agree with TRBD1. CDR1 and CDR2 (germline): SGHRS, YFSETQ. This CDR3 comprises 16 residues. J gave up 4 bases and V 0 bases, and 1 base lay outside the gene matches. CDR3 in amino acids: CASSLVGQGATGELFF. In nucleotides, the CDR3 is TGCGCCAGCAGCTTGGTGGGACAGGGGGCCACCGGGGAGCTGTTTTTT.

The genes are TRBV2 and TRBJ1-2; unclear D gene. Germline CDR1 and CDR2: SNHLY and FYNNEI. V was cut by 6 bases and J by 2 bases, with 13 bases left in between. This CDR3 is built from 14 residues. The CDR3 protein is CASRWAPSNYGYTF. The CDR3, as DNA: TGTGCCAGCAGATGGGCACCGTCCAACTATGGCTACACCTTC. Filled out from reference TRBV2 and TRBJ1-2, the complete variable domain reads EPEVTQTPSHQVTQMGQEVILRCVPISNHLYFYWYRQILGQKVEFLVSFYNNEISEKSEIFDDQFSVERPDGSNFTLKIRSTKLEDSAMYFCASRWAPSNYGYTFGSGTRLTVV.

V is TRBV15 and J is TRBJ2-7; possibly TRBD1 for D (6 bases). The CDR3 loop spans 14 amino acids. Trimming took 4 bases from V and 0 from J, leaving 10 bases between them. Per germline, CDR1 LNHNV and CDR2 YYDKDF (reference sequence). CDR3 sequence (DNA): TGTGCCACCAGCAAAAACAGGGACTCCTACGAGCAGTACTTC. The encoded protein is CATSKNRDSYEQYF.

In this sample, this clone turned up a few times. The chain recombines TRBV5-1 with TRBJ2-2, with 13 bases lining up with TRBD2. V lost 0 bases to trimming and J lost 7 bases; unmatched junction nucleotides: 3. The CDR3 loop spans 16 amino acids. Germline-derived CDR1 and CDR2 are SGHRS and YFSETQ. The CDR3 DNA is TGCGCCAGCAGCTTGGCGGGACTAGCGGGAAGCGGGGAGCTGTTTTTT. Translated: CASSLAGLAGSGELFF.

This clone was recorded once. The chain couples TRBV5-1 to TRBJ2-1, with 7 positions matching TRBD1. This CDR3 is 16 amino acids long. The J segment lost 8 bases and the V segment lost 0 bases, leaving 11 bases of the junction unmatched. The germline CDR1 and CDR2 sequences are SGHRS and YFSETQ. CDR3 bases: TGCGCCAGCAGCTTGGACGGACAGGTCAGCAGCGATGAGCAGTTCTTC. Amino acids: CASSLDGQVSSDEQFF. Based on the CDR3 plus reference TRBV5-1 and TRBJ2-1, the full variable domain is KAGVTQTPRYLIKTRGQQVTLSCSPISGHRSVSWYQQTPGQGLQFLFEYFSETQRNKGNFPGRFSGRQFSNSRSEMNVSTLELGDSALYLCASSLDGQVSSDEQFFGPGTRLTVL.

This clone was detected only a few times. The chain combines TRBV7-9 with TRBJ1-1; D possibly corresponds to TRBD1 (5 bases). Per germline, CDR1 SEHNR and CDR2 FQNEAQ (reference sequence). This CDR3 spans 14 amino acids. V lost 1 base, J lost 4 bases, and 10 bases lay in between. As DNA, the CDR3 is TGTGCCAGCAGCTTAGGGGGACTCGTCACTGAAGCTTTCTTT. This codes for CASSLGGLVTEAFF.

This clone was seen ten or more times. The chain is built from TRBV4-1 and TRBJ2-1; 11 nucleotides match TRBD2. V lost 1 base to trimming and J lost 5 bases; unmatched junction nucleotides: 10. CDR1 is MGHRA and CDR2 is YSYEKL in the germline V gene. The CDR3 runs 18 residues. For the CDR3, the DNA is TGCGCCAGCAGCCAAGTCGACCTGGGACTAGCGGCCAACAATGAGCAGTTCTTC. Amino acids: CASSQVDLGLAANNEQFF.

The rearrangement links TRBV25-1 to TRBJ1-2; D is uncertain. Trimming pared 1 base from V and 7 bases from J, leaving 13 bases between. Germline assignment: CDR1 MGHDK and CDR2 SYGVNS. This CDR3 is 14 amino acids long. The CDR3 loop is CASSEFMRAGGYTF. The CDR3 DNA sequence: TGTGCCAGCAGTGAATTTATGCGGGCCGGTGGCTACACCTTC.

The V gene is TRBV7-9, the J gene TRBJ2-7, with unresolved D. The V gene lost 2 bases and the J gene lost 6 bases, with 14 bases spanning the gap. The germline V gene encodes CDR1 SEHNR and CDR2 FQNEAQ (reference sequence). This CDR3 contains 14 residues. Here the CDR3 reads CASSLLTSSSEQYF. The CDR3 DNA reads TGTGCCAGCAGCTTATTAACATCCTCTTCCGAGCAGTACTTC. The whole variable domain, remainder taken from reference TRBV7-9 and TRBJ2-7, is DTGVSQNPRHKITKRGQNVTFRCDPISEHNRLYWYRQTLGQGPEFLTYFQNEAQLEKSRLLSDRFSAERPKGSFSTLEIQRTEQGDSAMYLCASSLLTSSSEQYFGPGTRLTVT.

The chain couples TRBV2 to TRBJ2-2; 11 bases agree with TRBD2. CDR3 size: 16 residues. The germline V gene encodes CDR1 SNHLY and CDR2 FYNNEI. Trimming cost V 5 bases and J 0 bases; bases outside gene matches: 2. For the CDR3, the DNA is TGTGCCAGCAGTACTAGCGGGGGAGCGAACACCGGGGAGCTGTTTTTT. Translated: CASSTSGGANTGELFF.

The chain combines TRBV7-8 with TRBJ2-5; D unresolved. V was clipped by 9 bases and J by 5 bases, with 13 bases between them. The germline gives CDR1 SGHVS, CDR2 FQNEAQ. This CDR3 is built from 12 residues. The CDR3 loop is CASALALETQYF. The CDR3 DNA reads TGTGCCAGTGCCCTGGCCTTGGAGACCCAGTACTTC.

This clone was counted between two and nine times. This rearrangement joins TRBV6-1 to TRBJ2-3; no clear D gene. The CDR3 length is 15 residues. V shed 7 bases and J shed 1 base, with 15 bases lying between them. Per germline, CDR1 MNHNS and CDR2 SASEGT. The CDR3 sequence: CASTGLEDGTDTQYF. The CDR3 DNA reads as TGTGCCAGCACCGGATTAGAGGACGGCACAGATACGCAGTATTTT.

As regards this clone: The same CDR3 can be traced to other DNA sequences in this sample. The chain carries TRBV7-9 and TRBJ2-7; D is unclear. The V end lost 5 bases, the J end lost 3 bases, and 5 bases lay between the germline ends. CDR1 SEHNR and CDR2 FQNEAQ come from the germline V gene (reference sequence). This CDR3 is built from 11 residues. The CDR3 is CASSRSYEQYF. The CDR3 DNA is TGTGCCAGCAGCCGGAGCTACGAGCAGTACTTC.

The chain combines TRBV6-6 with TRBJ1-5, with unresolved D. The germline V gene encodes CDR1 MNHNY and CDR2 SVGAGI (reference sequence). This CDR3 is built from 10 residues. The CDR3 DNA follows: TGTGCGACGGGCAATCAGCCCCAGCATTTT. This codes for CATGNQPQHF.

The chain joins TRBV9 to TRBJ2-5, with TRBD1 as a possible D gene (6 bases). This CDR3 is 16 amino acids long. The V and J ends lost 3 bases and 2 bases respectively, with 17 bases between them. Germline CDR1 reads SGDLS; CDR2 reads YYNGEE. Here the CDR3 DNA reads TGTGCCAGCAGCGGCCCAGGTTACAGGGTTCAAGAGACCCAGTACTTC. The encoded protein is CASSGPGYRVQETQYF.

This sequence joins TRBV5-1 and TRBJ2-2; D gene uncertain. The CDR3 runs to 15 residues. Trimming took off 0 bases at V and 0 bases at J, with 6 bases between the two ends. Germline V gene sequence: CDR1 SGHRS, CDR2 YFSETQ. CDR3 DNA sequence: TGCGCCAGCAGCTTGGTTGGGTCGAACACCGGGGAGCTGTTTTTT. Its protein is CASSLVGSNTGELFF.

This rearrangement joins TRBV11-2 to TRBJ1-6; D is uncertain. V was pared by 1 base and J by 14 bases, with 12 bases between. In germline, CDR1 is SGHAT, CDR2 FQNNGV. The CDR3 sequence is 13 residues long. The CDR3 region is CASSLGAGRTLHF. The CDR3 DNA follows: TGTGCCAGCAGCTTAGGAGCAGGTCGCACCCTCCACTTT.

The sample holds one count of this clone. The identical CDR3 is also encoded by other nucleotide sequences in the sample. The chain uses TRBV27 and TRBJ2-6; no firm D call. CDR1 MNHEY and CDR2 SMNVEV come from the germline V gene (reference sequence). The ends were cut back, 0 bases at V and 2 bases at J, with 5 bases in the middle. The CDR3 runs to 15 residues. CDR3 nucleotides: TGTGCCAGCAGTTTATCAGGGACTGGGGCCAACGTCCTGACTTTC. This codes for CASSLSGTGANVLTF.

The chain recombines TRBV7-3 with TRBJ1-2; 9 bases are shared with TRBD1. This CDR3 has 13 residues. The germline V gene encodes CDR1 SGHTA and CDR2 FQGTGA. Germline trimming cut 5 bases from V and 6 bases from J; bases unmatched to any gene: 4. CDR3 amino acids: CASSHRTGDGYTF. DNA of the CDR3: TGTGCCAGCAGCCATAGGACAGGGGATGGCTACACCTTC.

The chain joins TRBV15 to TRBJ2-3; possible D gene TRBD2, 5 bases. This CDR3 region has 16 residues. V was clipped by 1 base and J by 2 bases, with 13 bases between them. Looked up from germline, CDR1 is LNHNV and CDR2 is YYDKDF (reference sequence). CDR3 sequence: CATSRGPSWDTDTQYF. Written as DNA, the CDR3 is TGTGCCACCAGCAGAGGTCCTAGCTGGGACACAGATACGCAGTATTTT.

The chain employs TRBV6-6 and TRBJ1-1; D possibly corresponds to TRBD1 (5 bases). The CDR3 loop spans 11 amino acids. V gave up 6 bases and J gave up 7 bases, with 9 bases separating them. Germline CDR1 reads MNHNY; CDR2 reads SVGAGI (reference sequence). CDR3 bases: TGTGCCAGCAGGGACATCGTTGAAGCTTTCTTT. Translated: CASRDIVEAFF.